This is a list of T cell receptor beta chains from one sample in a study of T-cell reconstitution after alpha-beta-depleted transplantation in children. One entry per CDR3 protein results from TCRdb running MiXCR on the PCR reads. The sample includes 900,000 or so distinct CDR3 sequences, around 17% of them seen just once. Sequenced material: PBMCs, mostly from graft donor cells, taken 360 days after TCRalphabeta/CD19-depleted stem cell transplant. The receptors derive from a male patient under 18 who had a stem cell transplant for acute lymphoblastic leukemia, so the T cells may come from the graft donor. CDR3s include the opening cysteine and the closing phenylalanine or tryptophan. Fields, in order: clone size, V gene, J gene, D gene, CDR3 protein, CDR3 DNA. The D gene is left open where the match is weak. A clone size is listed for some rows: how often the clone was seen (once, few, many), or a class if it is expanded.

>-|TRBV9|TRBJ2-3|TRBD2
CASSATGLPPMGAQYF
TGTGCCAGCAGCGCAACGGGACTACCTCCAATGGGTGCGCAGTATTTT
>-|TRBV7-9|TRBJ2-7|-
CASRRGGNEQYF
TGTGCCAGCAGGCGGGGTGGCAACGAGCAGTACTTC
>many|TRBV3-1|TRBJ2-2|TRBD2
CASSQDELAGVTGELFF
TGTGCCAGCAGCCAAGATGAACTAGCGGGAGTCACCGGGGAGCTGTTTTTT
>-|TRBV5-1|TRBJ2-1|TRBD2
CASTDPGLAGVSSYNEQFF
TGCGCCAGCACGGATCCGGGACTAGCGGGGGTCAGCTCCTACAATGAGCAGTTCTTC
>-|TRBV5-1|TRBJ2-7|TRBD1
CASSRGTGGNYEQYF
TGCGCCAGCAGCCGAGGGACAGGGGGAAACTACGAGCAGTACTTC
>-|TRBV19|TRBJ2-2|-
CASRRGGELFF
TGTGCCAGCCGAAGGGGGGGGGAGCTGTTTTTT
>-|TRBV7-6|TRBJ2-7|TRBD2
CASSLGLAGIEQYF
TGTGCCAGCAGCTTAGGACTAGCGGGCATCGAGCAGTACTTC
>many|TRBV11-2|TRBJ2-1|-
CASSLVGSYSDNEQFF
TGTGCCAGCAGCTTAGTGGGTAGCTATTCGGACAATGAGCAGTTCTTC
>-|TRBV7-9|TRBJ2-1|-
CAYPFGVINEQFF
TGTGCCTACCCTTTTGGGGTGATCAATGAGCAGTTCTTC
>once|TRBV15|TRBJ2-3|TRBD2
CATISPGTNTDTQYF
TGTGCCACCATCTCCCCCGGGACTAACACAGATACGCAGTATTTT
>many|TRBV5-1|TRBJ1-6|TRBD1
CASSPGTGVSPLHF
TGCGCCAGCAGCCCCGGGACAGGGGTTTCACCCCTCCACTTT
>few|TRBV12-3/TRBV12-4|TRBJ2-3|-
CASSPRGGVGTDTQYF
TGTGCCAGCAGTCCCCGTGGGGGTGTAGGCACAGATACGCAGTATTTT
>once|TRBV5-5|TRBJ2-1|TRBD2
CASSFWGGVEDEQFF
TGTGCCAGCAGCTTTTGGGGGGGGGTGGAGGATGAGCAGTTCTTC
>many|TRBV29-1|TRBJ2-3|-
CSAPGENTDTQYF
TGCAGCGCCCCAGGGGAGAACACAGATACGCAGTATTTT
>many|TRBV29-1|TRBJ2-1|-
CIGKRGNEQFF
TGCATCGGGAAACGGGGGAATGAGCAGTTCTTC
>few|TRBV3-1|TRBJ2-5|-
CASSQEGWSSEETQYF
TGTGCCAGCAGCCAAGAGGGATGGTCCAGCGAAGAGACCCAGTACTTC
>few|TRBV5-1|TRBJ1-4|-
CASSPKATTNEKLFF
TGCGCCAGCAGCCCCAAAGCTACAACTAATGAAAAACTGTTTTTT
>-|TRBV20-1|TRBJ2-3|-
CSAPGTDTQYF
TGCAGTGCTCCGGGCACAGATACGCAGTATTTT
>few|TRBV2|TRBJ2-7|-
CASRHDELAYEQYF
TGTGCCAGCAGACACGACGAACTAGCCTACGAGCAGTACTTC
>once|TRBV27|TRBJ2-1|TRBD2
CAIAPGLDVGEQFF
TGTGCCATCGCCCCGGGACTAGATGTAGGTGAGCAGTTCTTC
>-|TRBV20-1|TRBJ1-4|-
CSATEGRREKLFF
TGCAGTGCGACTGAAGGTCGGCGTGAAAAACTGTTTTTT
>-|TRBV20-1|TRBJ1-5|-
CSAFRGGDQPQHF
TGCAGTGCATTCCGGGGGGGCGATCAGCCCCAGCATTTT
>few|TRBV7-9|TRBJ1-4|-
CASTPVGPYEKLFF
TGTGCCAGCACCCCGGTTGGGCCCTATGAAAAACTGTTTTTT
>few|TRBV2|TRBJ2-1|-
CASRGPPLNEQFF
TGTGCCAGCAGGGGACCACCGTTAAATGAGCAGTTCTTC
>-|TRBV3-1|TRBJ1-6|TRBD1
CASSQRTGGIPLHF
TGTGCCAGCAGCCAGAGGACAGGGGGAATACCCCTCCACTTT
>-|TRBV4-2|TRBJ2-7|TRBD2
CASSHPGLASEQYF
TGTGCCAGCAGCCATCCGGGACTAGCGTCTGAGCAGTACTTC
>-|TRBV5-1|TRBJ1-1|-
CASSTMIPGPNTEAFF
TGCGCCAGCAGCACAATGATTCCGGGACCTAACACTGAAGCTTTCTTT
>-|TRBV5-1|TRBJ2-7|TRBD2
CASSLVGGLAVLEQYF
TGCGCCAGCAGCTTGGTAGGCGGACTAGCGGTACTCGAGCAGTACTTC
>few|TRBV12-3/TRBV12-4|TRBJ2-5|TRBD2
CASSQDWAGGGETQYF
TGTGCCAGCAGCCAGGATTGGGCGGGAGGTGGAGAGACCCAGTACTTC
>-|TRBV10-3|TRBJ2-5|TRBD2
CAISRTSGSQETQYF
TGTGCCATCAGCCGGACTAGCGGAAGCCAAGAGACCCAGTACTTC
>many|TRBV7-2|TRBJ1-3|-
CASSYDNSGNTIYF
TGTGCCAGCAGCTATGACAACTCTGGAAACACCATATATTTT
>-|TRBV3-1|TRBJ2-1|-
CASSPRADEQFF
TGTGCCAGCAGCCCCCGCGCGGATGAGCAGTTCTTC
>many|TRBV4-2|TRBJ1-1|-
CASSQDTGTGNTEAFF
TGTGCCAGCAGCCAAGATACGGGGACGGGGAACACTGAAGCTTTCTTT
>few|TRBV12-3/TRBV12-4|TRBJ2-7|-
CASSFPQGRAKREQYF
TGTGCCAGCAGTTTCCCACAGGGAAGGGCTAAGCGCGAGCAGTACTTC
>-|TRBV5-1|TRBJ2-1|TRBD2
CASSLEASGGYNEQFF
TGCGCCAGCAGCTTGGAAGCTAGCGGGGGATACAATGAGCAGTTCTTC
>-|TRBV9|TRBJ1-6|-
CASSPLGGEGNSPLHF
TGTGCCAGCAGCCCTCTAGGAGGGGAAGGTAATTCACCCCTCCACTTT
>-|TRBV7-9|TRBJ1-1|-
CASSMAGHLPLNTEAFF
TGTGCCAGCAGCATGGCGGGACACCTCCCTTTGAACACTGAAGCTTTCTTT
>few|TRBV5-1|TRBJ2-1|TRBD1
CASSPGDRGFSYNEQFF
TGCGCCAGCAGCCCGGGGGACAGGGGGTTCTCCTACAATGAGCAGTTCTTC
>-|TRBV29-1|TRBJ2-7|TRBD2
CSVDGLAGHSYEQYF
TGCAGCGTGGACGGACTAGCGGGGCACTCCTACGAGCAGTACTTC
>-|TRBV5-1|TRBJ2-3|-
CASSLTTIDTQYF
TGCGCCAGCAGCTTGACTACCATAGATACGCAGTATTTT
>-|TRBV5-6|TRBJ1-5|-
CASSLAGASQPQHF
TGTGCCAGCAGCTTGGCGGGAGCTAGTCAGCCCCAGCATTTT
>few|TRBV6-1|TRBJ1-3|-
CASRTKALSGNTIYF
TGTGCCAGCAGGACAAAAGCTCTCTCTGGAAACACCATATATTTT
>few|TRBV4-1|TRBJ2-7|-
CASSHPSGGLYEQYF
TGCGCCAGCAGCCATCCTTCCGGGGGCCTTTACGAGCAGTACTTC
>few|TRBV5-5|TRBJ2-7|-
CASSAMGHGGPASYEQYF
TGTGCCAGCAGCGCGATGGGGCACGGCGGCCCCGCATCGTACGAGCAGTACTTC
>few|TRBV20-1|TRBJ2-2|TRBD2
CSARRTSGSSGELFF
TGCAGTGCTAGGCGGACTAGCGGGAGTTCCGGGGAGCTGTTTTTT
>-|TRBV12-3/TRBV12-4|TRBJ2-7|-
CASSPTGPRYEQYF
TGTGCCAGCAGCCCCACAGGGCCGAGGTACGAGCAGTACTTC
>-|TRBV27|TRBJ1-1|-
CASTRSPALNTEAFF
TGTGCCAGCACCCGGAGTCCCGCTTTGAACACTGAAGCTTTCTTT
>few|TRBV2|TRBJ2-1|TRBD2
CASSERLRLADNNEQFF
TGTGCCAGCAGTGAGAGGCTCCGACTAGCGGACAACAATGAGCAGTTCTTC
>-|TRBV9|TRBJ2-1|TRBD2
CASSVPRTSGSNYEQFF
TGTGCCAGCAGCGTACCTCGAACTAGCGGGAGTAACTATGAGCAGTTCTTC